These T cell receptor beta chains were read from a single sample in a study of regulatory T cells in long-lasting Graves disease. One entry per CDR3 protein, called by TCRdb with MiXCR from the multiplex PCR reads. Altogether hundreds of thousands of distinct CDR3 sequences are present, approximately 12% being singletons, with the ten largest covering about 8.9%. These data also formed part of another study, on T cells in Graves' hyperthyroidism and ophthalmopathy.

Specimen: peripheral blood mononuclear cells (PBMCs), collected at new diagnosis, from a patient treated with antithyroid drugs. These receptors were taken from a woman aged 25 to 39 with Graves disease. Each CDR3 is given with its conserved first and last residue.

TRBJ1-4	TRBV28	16	CASSLWPPGSNEKLFF
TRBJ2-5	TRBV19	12	CASSIPPETQYF
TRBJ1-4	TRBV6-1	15	CASSATQKTNEKLFF
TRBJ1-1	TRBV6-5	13	CASSYLVNTEAFF
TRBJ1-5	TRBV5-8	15	CASSPRPLGNQPQHF
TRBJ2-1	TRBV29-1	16	CSAAMGTGISYNEQFF
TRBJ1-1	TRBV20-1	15	CSARDQQGALAEAFF
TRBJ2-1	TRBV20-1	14	CSGFGDTSYNEQFF
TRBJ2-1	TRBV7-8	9	CATTNEQFF
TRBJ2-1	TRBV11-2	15	CASTTGGPTGDEQFF
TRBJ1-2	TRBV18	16	CASSPPGTGVNYGYTF
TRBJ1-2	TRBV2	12	CASRDPPGGYTF
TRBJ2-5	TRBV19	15	CASSHLPAGVETQYF
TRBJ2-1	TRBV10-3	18	CAISDRDGSGRSTSGQFF
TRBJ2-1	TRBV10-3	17	CAISPRTSGGSYNEQFF
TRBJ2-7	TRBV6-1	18	CASKGRTRTGTGLYEQYF
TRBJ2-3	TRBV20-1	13	CSGNPGGPDTQYF
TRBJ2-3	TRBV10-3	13	CAISGLATDTQYF
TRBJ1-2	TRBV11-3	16	CASSHAGTGDLYGYTF
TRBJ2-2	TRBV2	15	CASSEQLAGTGELFF
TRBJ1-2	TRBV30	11	CAWNGNYGYTF
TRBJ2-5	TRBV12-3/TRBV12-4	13	CASSFVALETQYF
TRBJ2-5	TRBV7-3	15	CASSPLGSNQETQYF
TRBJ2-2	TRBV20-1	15	CSARRQGGFTGELFF
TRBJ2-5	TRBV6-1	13	CASLPGDQETQYF
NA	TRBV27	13	CASSFLAGSEQFF
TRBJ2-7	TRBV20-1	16	CSARDRRTGRSYEQYF
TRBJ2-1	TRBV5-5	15	CASSLLGGGMGEQFF
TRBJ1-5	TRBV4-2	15	CASSQVPDSTRPQHF
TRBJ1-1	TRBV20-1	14	CSASNNRGGTEAFF
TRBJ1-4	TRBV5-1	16	CASSWEGIRSNEKLFF
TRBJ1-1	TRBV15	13	CATESSMNTEAFF
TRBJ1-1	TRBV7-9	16	CASSRPMGIGNTEAFF
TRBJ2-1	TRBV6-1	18	CASRRFGTSGGPRNEQFF
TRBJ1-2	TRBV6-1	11	CASWGNYGYTF